The T cell receptor beta chain under discussion was sequenced for a study of monozygotic twins with inflammatory bowel disease. Whole-study findings and limits: Concordance status among twins (concordant versus discordant) showed no link to repertoire similarity, possibly from limited power. Against healthy co-twins, IBD patients had lower TCRbeta diversity (measured by inverse Simpson).

Note on this clonotype: What it binds is unknown.

The CDR3 loop spans 15 amino acids. The germline V gene has CDR1 SGHDT and CDR2 YYEEEE. Every TCR library used approximately 3,200 ng of total RNA. Through template switching, UMIs that included a 6-nucleotide sample barcode were added. TCRdb reprocessed the 5' RACE reads and reports one entry per CDR3 protein, with no DNA. Its listing shows 150,000 or so distinct CDR3 sequences. The specimen sequenced was blood. The receptor was isolated from a human donor with ulcerative colitis or Crohn's disease, or a healthy co-twin of an affected twin (not recorded which). V and J are TRBV5-6 and TRBJ2-5; TCRdb reports TRBD1, a call that lacks DNA to check it against. CDR3 residues: CASSTSSGGGGTQYF.